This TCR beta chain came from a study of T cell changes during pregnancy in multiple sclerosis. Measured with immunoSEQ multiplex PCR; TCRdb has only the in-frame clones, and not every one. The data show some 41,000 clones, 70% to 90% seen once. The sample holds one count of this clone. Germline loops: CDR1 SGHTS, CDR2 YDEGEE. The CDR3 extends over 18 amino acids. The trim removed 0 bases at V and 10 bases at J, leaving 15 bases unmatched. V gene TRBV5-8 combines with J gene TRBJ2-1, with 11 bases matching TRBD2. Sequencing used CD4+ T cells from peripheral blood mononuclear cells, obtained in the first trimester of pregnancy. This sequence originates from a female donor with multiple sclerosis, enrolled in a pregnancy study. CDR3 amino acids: CASSLASQTSGAGGEQFF. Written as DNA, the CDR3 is TGTGCCAGCAGCTTGGCCTCCCAGACTAGCGGGGCTGGGGGGGAGCAGTTCTTC.